This T cell receptor (beta chain) was identified in a study of T cells in Graves' hyperthyroidism and ophthalmopathy. There were TCR beta CDR3 regions amplified from RNA transcripts. The TCR CDR3 was amplified in a first-round RT-PCR using the HTBI primer set. A single record per CDR3 protein comes from TCRdb applying MiXCR to the multiplex PCR reads. The sample comprises 350,000 to 450,000 distinct CDR3 sequences, over 11% of which are singletons, and about 11% rests with the top ten. This clonotype has only a few counts. Per germline, CDR1 MNHEY and CDR2 SMNVEV (reference sequence). This CDR3 contains 12 residues. Trimming left V 6 bases short and J 4 bases short, with 10 bases between.

J is TRBJ2-7 and V is TRBV27; weak D call: TRBD1 (6 bases). The sample consisted of blood. This TCR derives from a woman between 55 and 75 years old with Graves' hyperthyroidism. The CDR3 region is CASRGTTYEQYF. The CDR3 region has the DNA TGTGCCAGCAGGGGGACAACTTACGAGCAGTACTTC.